The text below deals with one T cell receptor beta chain. The data are from a study of blood T cell repertoires in COVID-19. The CDR3 is made up of 15 amino acids. The ends lost 10 bases at V and 2 bases at J; junction bases unmatched: 10. Germline CDR1 is SNHLY and CDR2 is FYNNEI. Participants were placed into cohorts based on the clinical history they reported. Some clones are missing from TCRdb's copy, which holds only in-frame ones; the method was immunoSEQ multiplex PCR. The sample carries approximately 220,000 clones, 75% to 90% recorded once. The sequence came from a man aged 25-45 years who had recovered from COVID-19. Material: PBMCs or T cells enriched from blood (not recorded which). The chain uses TRBV2 and TRBJ2-5, with 10 bases aligning to TRBD1. This chain's CDR3 is CANKGGTGVQETQYF. The CDR3 DNA reads TGTGCCAACAAAGGGGGGACAGGGGTACAAGAGACCCAGTACTTC.